The 30 T cell receptor beta chains given below trace back to one sample, sequenced in a study of blood T cell repertoires in COVID-19. Sequenced by immunoSEQ multiplex PCR; TCRdb stores in-frame clones only, minus some. The data hold over 150,000 clones, with around 90% observed a single time. Sequenced sample: peripheral blood. The receptors were gathered from a man aged 55 to 69 with COVID-19, enrolled during active disease.

The V gene is TRBV6-2 or TRBV6-3, the J gene TRBJ2-6; 10 nucleotides match TRBD1. This CDR3 comprises 19 residues. V gave up 2 bases and J gave up 1 base; unmatched junction bases: 8. The germline V gene encodes CDR1 MNHEY and CDR2 SVGEGT. CDR3 in amino acids: CASSYLAGTGVSGANVLTF. The CDR3 region has the DNA TGTGCCAGCAGTTACCTGGCCGGGACAGGGGTATCTGGGGCCAACGTCCTGACTTTC.

The chain recombines TRBV7-3 with TRBJ2-7, with D perhaps matching TRBD2 (6 bases). The V gene's germline CDR1 is SGHTA and CDR2 FQGTGA. V was trimmed by 5 bases and J by 4 bases, leaving 18 bases between them. The CDR3 is 15 amino acids. The CDR3 sequence is CASSPGRGYAYEQYF. CDR3 nucleotides: TGTGCCAGCAGCCCTGGTCGGGGGTACGCGTACGAGCAGTACTTC.

The chain is built from TRBV15 and TRBJ2-1; 9 positions match TRBD2. Germline CDR1 reads LNHNV; CDR2 reads YYDKDF (reference sequence). The CDR3 contains 16 residues. Trimming at V came to 2 bases and at J to 0 bases, leaving 2 bases not matched to a gene. Here the CDR3 DNA reads TGTGCCACCAGCAGACTTAGCGGGAGCTCCTACAATGAGCAGTTCTTC. Protein sequence: CATSRLSGSSYNEQFF.

This clone was counted a single time. The V gene is TRBV6-5, the J gene TRBJ1-1, with D possibly matching TRBD1 (6 bases). Trimming pared 6 bases from V and 0 bases from J, leaving 14 bases between. Germline-derived CDR1 and CDR2 are MNHEY and SVGAGI. The CDR3 runs 15 residues. CDR3 sequence: CASRQGQLMNTEAFF. In nucleotides, the CDR3 is TGTGCCAGCAGGCAAGGACAGCTAATGAACACTGAAGCTTTCTTT.

CDR3 loop: CGTGTGVRNEQFF. CDR3 in DNA: TGTGGAACAGGGACAGGGGTACGGAATGAGCAGTTCTTC. The rearrangement uses TRBV12-3 or TRBV12-4 and TRBJ2-1; 10 bases align to TRBD1. CDR3 size: 13 residues.

The chain recombines TRBV7-8 with TRBJ1-6, with a possible D match to TRBD1 (6 bases). This CDR3 has 18 residues. The germline gives CDR1 SGHVS, CDR2 FQNEAQ. Trimming cost V 1 base and J 9 bases, with 22 bases left between them. The CDR3 DNA is TGTGCCAGCAGCTTAGACGTCGTGGGGGCAGGGAGAGGTTCACCCCTCCACTTT. This gives the protein CASSLDVVGAGRGSPLHF.

This clone occurred once. The chain is built from TRBV30 and TRBJ2-1, with 10 positions matching TRBD2. This CDR3 comprises 14 residues. V shed 3 bases, J shed 9 bases, and the junction held 8 bases outside the gene matches. From germline, CDR1 is GTSNPN and CDR2 SVGIG (reference sequence). For the CDR3, the DNA is TGTGCCTGGAGACCTAGCGGGAGATCGGGTGAGCAGTTCTTC. It yields the protein CAWRPSGRSGEQFF.

The chain combines TRBV28 with TRBJ1-1; the D gene is possibly TRBD1 (6 bases). Germline V gives CDR1 MDHEN, CDR2 SYDVKM. CDR3 length: 15 amino acids. With 5 bases removed from V and 3 bases from J, the gap between germline ends came to 16 bases. The CDR3 loop reads CASSITGPGDTEAFF. CDR3 DNA sequence: TGTGCCAGCAGTATCACAGGGCCCGGTGACACTGAAGCTTTCTTT.

The genes are TRBV19 and TRBJ1-3; D unclear. The germline CDR1 and CDR2 sequences are LNHDA and SQIVND (reference sequence). CDR3 length equals 13 residues. The V end was cut by 5 bases, the J end by 4 bases, with 9 bases between. CDR3 DNA: TGTGCCAGTAGTGGGGAGGCAGGAAACACCATATATTTT. Amino acids: CASSGEAGNTIYF.

The chain combines TRBV28 with TRBJ1-5, with a possible D match to TRBD1 (5 bases). The CDR3 extends over 15 amino acids. Trimming took off 5 bases at V and 4 bases at J, with 15 bases between the two ends. CDR1 MDHEN and CDR2 SYDVKM come from the germline V gene. The CDR3 region is CASSPPRVGNQPQHF. CDR3 DNA sequence: TGTGCCAGCAGTCCCCCCAGGGTTGGGAATCAGCCCCAGCATTTT.

The chain joins TRBV27 to TRBJ2-1; D is possibly TRBD2 (10 bases). V was trimmed by 6 bases and J by 7 bases, leaving 34 bases between them. This CDR3 region has 20 residues. Looked up from germline, CDR1 is MNHEY and CDR2 is SMNVEV (reference sequence). The CDR3: CASRIGTGNVWTSGPNEQFF. In nucleotides, the CDR3 is TGTGCCAGCAGGATTGGGACAGGGAACGTCTGGACTAGCGGACCTAATGAGCAGTTCTTC.

This clone was seen a few times. The chain has TRBV6-6 and TRBJ1-1, with D perhaps TRBD1 (5 bases). V was cut by 5 bases and J by 1 base, with 11 bases left in between. The CDR3 contains 14 residues. In germline, CDR1 is MNHNY, CDR2 SVGAGI (reference sequence). CDR3 sequence (DNA): TGTGCCAGCAGTATCAGACAGACGAACACTGAAGCTTTCTTT. This translates into CASSIRQTNTEAFF.

Only a few counts were recorded for this clone. The V call is TRBV6-2 or TRBV6-3, the J call TRBJ1-5; possible D gene TRBD1, 5 bases. This CDR3 comprises 15 residues. Trimming took off 5 bases at V and 5 bases at J, with 16 bases between the two ends. Germline V gene data show CDR1 as MNHEY and CDR2 as SVGEGT. CDR3 protein: CASSTGTYSDQPQHF. In DNA form, the CDR3 reads TGTGCCAGCAGTACGGGGACTTACTCCGATCAGCCCCAGCATTTT.

The chain combines TRBV3-1 (or the pseudogene TRBV3-2) with TRBJ1-1; 7 bases map to TRBD1. CDR3 length equals 13 residues. Germline assignment: CDR1 LGHDT and CDR2 YNNKEL (reference sequence). Trimming at V came to 4 bases and at J to 8 bases, leaving 7 bases not matched to a gene. CDR3 in DNA: TGTGCCAGCAGCCTAAATGGGGGACAGGAAGCTTTCTTT. This gives the protein CASSLNGGQEAFF.

The chain combines TRBV7-2 with TRBJ2-2, with a weak D call TRBD2 (5 bases). CDR1 SGHTA and CDR2 FQGNSA come from the germline V gene. V was shortened by 5 bases and J by 0 bases, with 13 bases between the two germline ends. CDR3 size: 16 residues. CDR3 bases: TGTGCCAGCAGCCCCGGTGCGAGGGCGAACACCGGGGAGCTGTTTTTT. Translating it yields CASSPGARANTGELFF.

The chain combines TRBV29-1 with TRBJ2-1; unclear D gene. This CDR3 has 11 residues. V dropped 6 bases and J dropped 8 bases, with 11 bases sitting between them. Germline V CDR1 and CDR2: SQVTM, ANQGSEA. In DNA form, the CDR3 reads TGCAGCGTAGCTGACACTGATGAGCAGTTCTTC. Translation: CSVADTDEQFF.

Of note for this clone: At one boundary the junction diverges from the germline segment, which might be a read error. The chain couples TRBV28 to TRBJ2-7, with TRBD1 matching 9 bases. Germline CDR1 and CDR2: MDHEN and SYDVKM. The CDR3 spans 13 residues. In DNA form, the CDR3 reads TGTGCCAGCAGTACCCCGGGACAGGGCCTCACGTCTTTC. Its translation: CASSTPGQGLTSF.

The chain couples TRBV6-4 to TRBJ1-1; unclear D gene. Trimming removed 4 bases at V and 5 bases at J, with 11 bases between. CDR1 and CDR2 from the germline V gene are MRHNA and SNTAGT. This CDR3 region has 13 residues. As DNA, the CDR3 is TGTGCCAGCAGTGCAAACGGCGGGACTGAAGCTTTCTTT. This encodes CASSANGGTEAFF.

The chain couples TRBV27 to TRBJ1-2; 7 bases fit TRBD1. V was pared by 3 bases and J by 5 bases, with 3 bases of the junction left unmatched. CDR3 length: 13 residues. Germline V gene lookup returns CDR1 MNHEY and CDR2 SMNVEV (reference sequence). The CDR3 region is CASSLSGGYGYTF. CDR3 coding DNA: TGTGCCAGCAGTTTGTCAGGGGGGTATGGCTACACCTTC.

The chain uses TRBV24-1 and TRBJ1-2; D is undetermined. Germline V lookup: CDR1 KGHDR, CDR2 SFDVKD. Between the trimmed V and J ends, which lost 4 bases and 7 bases, there was a span of 9 bases. The CDR3 sequence is 12 residues long. CDR3 sequence (DNA): TGTGCCACCAGTGAACCTCGGGGTGGCTACACCTTC. Translating gives CATSEPRGGYTF.

CDR3 nucleotides: TGCAGCCCCGAGCGCCGGGGTTACGAGCAGTACTTC. This codes for CSPERRGYEQYF. The chain has TRBV29-1 and TRBJ2-7, with TRBD2 as a possible D gene (5 bases). V lost 8 bases and J 4 bases, leaving 15 bases between the germline ends. The length of the CDR3 is 12 residues. Germline CDR1 and CDR2: SQVTM and ANQGSEA.

This chain uses TRBV24-1 with TRBJ2-6; D perhaps matches TRBD2 (5 bases). This CDR3 comprises 14 residues. Germline loops: CDR1 KGHDR, CDR2 SFDVKD. The CDR3 nucleotides read TGTGCGGCTAGACGGGGTTCTGGGGCCAACGTCCTGACTTTC. It specifies CAARRGSGANVLTF.

V usage is TRBV3-1 (or the pseudogene TRBV3-2) and J usage is TRBJ2-1, with D perhaps matching TRBD2 (6 bases). Germline V gene data show CDR1 as LGHDT and CDR2 as YNNKEL (reference sequence). Trimming took off 0 bases at V and 7 bases at J, with 13 bases between the two ends. This CDR3 has 15 amino acids. The CDR3 loop reads CASSQEGTYRNEQFF. In nucleotides, the CDR3 is TGTGCCAGCAGCCAAGAAGGGACTTACAGGAATGAGCAGTTCTTC.

J is TRBJ2-1 and V is TRBV7-3, with a weak D call TRBD2 (6 bases). V lost 1 base and J 0 bases, leaving 10 bases between the germline ends. Germline lookup yields CDR1 SGHTA and CDR2 FQGTGA. The length of the CDR3 is 16 residues. The CDR3 spells CASSLIFGSSYNEQFF. CDR3 in DNA: TGTGCCAGCAGCTTAATTTTCGGGAGCTCCTACAATGAGCAGTTCTTC.

Remarks on this clone: The sample holds other DNA sequences that translate to the same CDR3. The V gene is TRBV2, the J gene TRBJ2-7; D is perhaps TRBD2 (5 bases). Germline V gene lookup returns CDR1 SNHLY and CDR2 FYNNEI. CDR3 length: 13 amino acids. The V gene lost 4 bases and the J gene lost 2 bases, with 9 bases spanning the gap. CDR3 protein: CASSVGETYEQYF. The CDR3 nucleotides are TGTGCCAGCAGTGTCGGGGAAACCTACGAGCAGTACTTC.

This rearrangement joins TRBV9 to TRBJ2-1; 12 positions agree with TRBD2. The CDR3 is 15 residues long. V was clipped by 0 bases and J by 10 bases; unmatched bases: 5. The V gene's germline CDR1 is SGDLS and CDR2 YYNGEE. The CDR3 loop is CASSVALAGGPEQFF. CDR3 coding DNA: TGTGCCAGCAGCGTAGCTCTAGCGGGAGGGCCGGAGCAGTTCTTC.

The sample holds a few counts of this clone. The chain has TRBV2 and TRBJ2-6; TRBD1 agrees at 10 bases. The CDR3 contains 15 residues. V shed 6 bases and J 11 bases; nucleotides not matched to a gene: 10. CDR1 SNHLY and CDR2 FYNNEI come from the germline V gene. The CDR3 loop is CASRGVGTGVYVLTF. The CDR3 coding sequence is TGTGCCAGCAGGGGGGTAGGGACAGGGGTATACGTCCTGACTTTC.

V is TRBV4-1 and J is TRBJ2-5; D call uncertain. Trimming shortened V by 2 bases and J by 3 bases, and 13 bases separated the two germline ends. CDR3 length: 15 amino acids. Germline assignment: CDR1 MGHRA and CDR2 YSYEKL. CDR3 in amino acids: CASSQTATGKETQYF. As DNA, the CDR3 is TGCGCCAGCAGCCAAACCGCGACTGGCAAAGAGACCCAGTACTTC.

This clone was found once. This chain connects TRBV10-3 to TRBJ2-1; tentative D call: TRBD2 (8 bases). Trimming took off 3 bases at V and 7 bases at J, with 19 bases between the two ends. Per germline, CDR1 ENHRY and CDR2 SYGVKD. The CDR3 is made up of 16 amino acids. CDR3 DNA: TGTGCCATCAGTGACGCGGGAGGCCCACAGGGGAATGAGCAGTTCTTC. Residues: CAISDAGGPQGNEQFF.

This chain joins TRBV18 and TRBJ1-2; 9 nucleotides agree with TRBD1. Germline-derived CDR1 and CDR2 are KGHSH and LQKENI. V was pared by 2 bases and J by 6 bases, with 4 bases of the junction left unmatched. The CDR3 is 14 amino acids. CDR3 protein: CASSPGTGFDGYTF. The DNA for the CDR3 is TGTGCCAGCTCACCAGGGACAGGGTTTGATGGCTACACCTTC.